This T cell receptor (beta chain) was found in a study of blood T cells in healthy people across ages. Study findings and constraints: A greater number of naive CD4+ cells and higher diversity distinguished long-lived donors from aged donors.

Through a sample-barcoded 5' primer and a J-beta primer mix, a second PCR was run for roughly 7 to 11 cycles. MiXCR, applied by TCRdb to the 5' RACE reads, yields one record per CDR3 protein. In the table there are around 800,000 distinct CDR3 sequences, around half of which are singletons. As regards this clonotype: Its antigen is still unknown.

Germline CDR1 and CDR2: SGDLS and YYNGEE. The trim removed 0 bases at V and 11 bases at J, leaving 17 bases unmatched. There are 17 residues in the CDR3. This TCR derives from a man older than 75 in good health. The sequenced sample consisted of blood. The rearrangement joins TRBV9 to TRBJ2-5; 9 positions agree with TRBD2. CDR3 amino acids: CASSVAPLAGARNEQYF. CDR3 nucleotide sequence: TGTGCCAGCAGCGTAGCTCCATTAGCGGGAGCCCGCAATGAGCAGTACTTC.